This T cell receptor (beta chain) was obtained from a study of cytomegalovirus exposure and HLA in healthy donors. Regarding the study as a whole: A highly shared variant cluster was judged a likely technical artifact. Sequencing depth roughly uniform across donors was assumed in presence/absence analyses. Productive rates of about 90% or about 30% were seen for most TCR beta V segments in an earlier analysis.

The study ran its PCR with 60 Vbeta and 13 Jbeta primers. Assay used: immunoSEQ multiplex PCR; TCRdb lists only in-frame clones, some missing. Of roughly 140,000 clones listed, around four fifths are singletons. About this clone itself: Its antigen is currently unknown.

The specimen sequenced was PBMCs. This receptor was obtained from a boy aged 2 to 10 in good health and CMV-seronegative.

The CDR3 DNA follows: TGTGCCAGCAGCGTAGATTCGGGAGCTGGGGATAATTCACCCCTCCACTTT. Translated, it gives CASSVDSGAGDNSPLHF. The chain carries TRBV9 and TRBJ1-6; no firm D call. V was shortened by 0 bases and J by 5 bases, with 15 bases between the two germline ends. The CDR3 runs 17 residues. Germline CDR1 and CDR2: SGDLS and YYNGEE.